This is a list of T cell receptor beta chains from one sample in a study of blood T cell repertoires in COVID-19. Assay used: immunoSEQ multiplex PCR; TCRdb lists only in-frame clones, some missing. The sample contains some 350,000 clones, around four fifths of which appear only once. Input material: peripheral blood. The origin of the receptors is a man younger than 45 with active or convalescent COVID-19. Each CDR3 is given with its conserved first and last residue. The D gene is left open where the match is weak. Clone size is shown for a subset of rows, as once, few, many or a class of expanded clone.

TRBJ2-7	TRBD2	TRBV3-1/TRBV3-2	-	TGTGCCAGCAGCCCTGGGACTAGCGGGAACGAGCAGTACTTC	CASSPGTSGNEQYF
TRBJ2-7	-	TRBV29-1	few	TGCAGCGCACAATTAGGGACAGCGGGTGCCTACGAGCAGTACTTC	CSAQLGTAGAYEQYF
TRBJ2-3	-	TRBV25-1	-	TGTGCCAGCAGTGAATTTACAGGGAGCACAGATACGCAGTATTTT	CASSEFTGSTDTQYF
TRBJ2-2	TRBD2	TRBV7-2	-	TGTGCCAGCAGCTCCTGGAGCGGGAGAAACACCGGGGAGCTGTTTTTT	CASSSWSGRNTGELFF
TRBJ1-3	-	TRBV14	-	TGTGCCAGCAGCCGTAGAGGACAGACCTCTGGAAACACCATATATTTT	CASSRRGQTSGNTIYF
TRBJ1-1	-	TRBV4-2	-	TGTGCCAGCAGCCAAGTCCGGGGGGACACCTTGAACACTGAAGCTTTCTTT	CASSQVRGDTLNTEAFF
TRBJ2-3	TRBD2	TRBV19	-	TGTGCCAGTAGTTCCTGGACTAGCGGAACAGATACGCAGTATTTT	CASSSWTSGTDTQYF
TRBJ2-3	TRBD2	TRBV2	-	TGTGCCAGCAGGAAAGCTAGCGGGAGCACAGATACGCAGTATTTT	CASRKASGSTDTQYF
TRBJ2-4	TRBD1	TRBV5-4	-	TGTGCCAGCAGCTTGGCAGGGGGCAAGGACATTCAGTACTTC	CASSLAGGKDIQYF
TRBJ2-7	TRBD1	TRBV6-5	-	TGTGCCAGCAGTTGGTCACAGGGGAACGAGCAGTACTTC	CASSWSQGNEQYF
TRBJ2-1	TRBD2	TRBV11-3	-	TGTGCCAGCAGCTTAGAGGGGGCCAGCGGGAGCTCCTACAATGAGCAGTTCTTC	CASSLEGASGSSYNEQFF
TRBJ2-3	-	TRBV5-1	-	TGCGCCAGCAGCTTCGGTCTTGTCACAGATACGCAGTATTTT	CASSFGLVTDTQYF
TRBJ2-2	-	TRBV5-6	-	TGTGCCAGCAGCTCTGGGGGCGCGAACACCGGGGAGCTGTTTTTT	CASSSGGANTGELFF
TRBJ1-3	-	TRBV6-5	-	TGTGCCAGCAGTTACTTAGCCTCTGGAAACACCATATATTTT	CASSYLASGNTIYF
TRBJ1-6	TRBD1	TRBV11-2	-	TGTGCCAGCAGCTTGATCTCCGGGACAGGGACCTCACCCCTCCACTTT	CASSLISGTGTSPLHF
TRBJ2-5	TRBD1	TRBV5-4	-	TGTGCCAGCAGCCCCCCCATGGGACAGGGGTGGGAGACCCAGTACTTC	CASSPPMGQGWETQYF
TRBJ2-5	-	TRBV9	-	TGTGCCAGCAGCGTAGAAACTAGCCGACAAGAGACCCAGTACTTC	CASSVETSRQETQYF
TRBJ2-7	-	TRBV28	-	TGTGCCAGCAGTCCCTCCACACCCCCTTACGAGCAGTACTTC	CASSPSTPPYEQYF